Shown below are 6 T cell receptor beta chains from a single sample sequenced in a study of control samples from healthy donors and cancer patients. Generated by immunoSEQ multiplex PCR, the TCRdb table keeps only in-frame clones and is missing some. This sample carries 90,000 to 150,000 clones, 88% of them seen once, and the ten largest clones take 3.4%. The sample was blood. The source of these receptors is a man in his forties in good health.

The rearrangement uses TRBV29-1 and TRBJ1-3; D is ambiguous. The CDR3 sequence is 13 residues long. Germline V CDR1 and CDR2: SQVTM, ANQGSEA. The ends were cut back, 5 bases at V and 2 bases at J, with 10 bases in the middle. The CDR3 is CSVYMGAGNTIYF. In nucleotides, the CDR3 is TGCAGCGTTTACATGGGTGCTGGAAACACCATATATTTT.

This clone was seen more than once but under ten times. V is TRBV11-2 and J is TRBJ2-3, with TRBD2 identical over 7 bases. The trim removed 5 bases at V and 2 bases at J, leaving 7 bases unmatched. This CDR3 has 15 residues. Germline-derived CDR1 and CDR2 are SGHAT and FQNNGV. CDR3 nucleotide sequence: TGTGCCAGCAGCGCCTCTAGCGGAGACACAGATACGCAGTATTTT. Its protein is CASSASSGDTDTQYF.

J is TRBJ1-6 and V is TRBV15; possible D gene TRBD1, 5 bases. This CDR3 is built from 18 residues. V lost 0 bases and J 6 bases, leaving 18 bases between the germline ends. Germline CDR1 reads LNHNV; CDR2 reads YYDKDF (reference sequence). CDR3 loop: CATSRELSGGRPNSPLHF. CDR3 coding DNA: TGTGCCACCAGCAGAGAACTATCTGGGGGACGGCCTAATTCACCCCTCCACTTT.

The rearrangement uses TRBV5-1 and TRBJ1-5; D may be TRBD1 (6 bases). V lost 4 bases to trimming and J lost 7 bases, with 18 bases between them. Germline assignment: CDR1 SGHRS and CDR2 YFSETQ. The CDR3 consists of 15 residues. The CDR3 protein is CASSPSSGGGQPQHF. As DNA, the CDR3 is TGCGCCAGCAGCCCCTCTAGTGGAGGGGGGCAGCCCCAGCATTTT.

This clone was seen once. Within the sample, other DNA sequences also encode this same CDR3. The CDR3 DNA sequence: TGTGCCAGCAGCCAAGATCTCAGGGGATCCTATGGCTACACCTTC. It encodes CASSQDLRGSYGYTF. The chain uses TRBV4-2 and TRBJ1-2, with D perhaps matching TRBD1 (6 bases). Deletions cut 0 bases from V and 4 bases from J, with 12 bases between. Per the germline V gene, CDR1 is LGHNA and CDR2 is YNFKEQ. CDR3 length: 15 residues.

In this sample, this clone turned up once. CDR3 nucleotides: TGCAGTTCGAGCGTCTCCTATGGCTACACCTTC. Protein: CSSSVSYGYTF. The gene calls are TRBV20-1 and TRBJ1-2, with unresolved D. The CDR3 is 11 amino acids. Germline loops: CDR1 DFQATT, CDR2 SNEGSKA (reference sequence). The V end was cut by 8 bases, the J end by 4 bases, with 11 bases between.